A single sample gave rise to the 19 T cell receptor beta chains below, sequenced in a study of Graves' ophthalmopathy and Graves' hyperthyroidism. For repertoire sequencing, the TCR beta CDR3 regions were amplified from RNA transcripts. Second-round multiplex PCR came after a first-round RT-PCR that employed HTBI primers. Using its own MiXCR run on the multiplex PCR reads, TCRdb lists one record per CDR3 protein. The sample has hundreds of thousands of distinct CDR3 sequences; around 14% are singletons. Sequencing was performed on blood. These receptors all come from a woman aged 30 to 39 with Graves' ophthalmopathy.

This clonotype was observed at least ten times. This chain joins TRBV3-1 and TRBJ1-2; D is uncertain. Trimming removed 0 bases at V and 2 bases at J, with 7 bases between. The CDR3 spans 14 residues. The germline CDR1 and CDR2 sequences are LGHDT and YNNKEL (reference sequence). CDR3 nucleotides: TGTGCCAGCAGCCAAGACCACGGGAACTATGGCTACACCTTC. It specifies CASSQDHGNYGYTF.

This clonotype was recorded many times. The rearrangement links TRBV6-1 to TRBJ1-1; D possibly corresponds to TRBD1 (6 bases). The CDR3 contains 15 residues. Germline CDR1 MNHNS, CDR2 SASEGT. Trimming removed 7 bases at V and 0 bases at J, with 15 bases between. The CDR3 DNA follows: TGTGCCAGCAAGGACAGCCGACGCATGAACACTGAAGCTTTCTTT. Translating gives CASKDSRRMNTEAFF.

The V gene is TRBV3-1, the J gene TRBJ1-5; D is uncertain. With 0 bases removed from V and 6 bases from J, the gap between germline ends came to 12 bases. Germline-derived CDR1 and CDR2 are LGHDT and YNNKEL (reference sequence). The CDR3 spans 15 residues. In DNA, the CDR3 is TGTGCCAGCAGCCAAGATCGAGGTTGGGGTCAGCCCCAGCATTTT. As protein: CASSQDRGWGQPQHF.

This clonotype has ten or more counts. The chain uses TRBV6-2 or TRBV6-3 and TRBJ2-7; 10 bases are shared with TRBD2. The V segment lost 7 bases and the J segment 6 bases; nucleotides outside the gene matches: 9. The CDR3 is 14 residues long. Germline V CDR1 and CDR2: MNHEY, SVGEGT. This CDR3 is CASTLLAGKSEQYF. The CDR3, as DNA: TGTGCCAGCACCCTACTAGCGGGAAAGTCCGAGCAGTACTTC.

The J gene is TRBJ1-2, the V gene TRBV19; 7 bases align to TRBD1. Per germline, CDR1 LNHDA and CDR2 SQIVND (reference sequence). This CDR3 comprises 14 residues. V lost 6 bases and J lost 8; bases outside the gene matches: 12. The CDR3 reads CASSPDRTSYGYTF. CDR3 DNA: TGTGCCAGTAGCCCGGACAGGACTTCTTACGGCTACACCTTC.

This chain links TRBV20-1 with TRBJ2-7; 11 bases match TRBD2. Germline values: CDR1 DFQATT, CDR2 SNEGSKA (reference sequence). CDR3 size: 14 residues. The V gene end was trimmed by 3 bases and the J gene end by 2 bases; junction bases not matched to a gene: 3. The CDR3 here is CSARGTSGPYEQYF. In DNA form, the CDR3 reads TGCAGTGCTAGGGGGACTAGCGGTCCCTACGAGCAGTACTTC.

This clonotype was seen repeatedly, ten times or more. V gene TRBV6-1 combines with J gene TRBJ2-4; D not resolved. Germline CDR1 and CDR2: MNHNS and SASEGT. This CDR3 is built from 16 residues. The V gene lost 6 bases and the J gene lost 6 bases, with 21 bases spanning the gap. CDR3 protein: CASRFRVSANGNIQYF. The CDR3 nucleotides read TGTGCCAGCAGGTTCCGGGTCTCGGCTAATGGAAACATTCAGTACTTC.

A few counts support this clonotype. This chain joins TRBV30 and TRBJ1-2, with D hard to call. Germline V gene lookup returns CDR1 GTSNPN and CDR2 SVGIG (reference sequence). Trimming cost V 2 bases and J 2 bases, with 15 bases left between them. The CDR3 has 15 amino acids. CDR3 nucleotides: TGTGCCTGGAGTCGTATCGCGGTGACGAACTATGGCTACACCTTC. Translating it yields CAWSRIAVTNYGYTF.

Ten or more counts support this clonotype. The genes are TRBV24-1 and TRBJ1-5, with 9 positions matching TRBD1. This CDR3 is built from 15 residues. The trim removed 4 bases at V and 3 bases at J, leaving 3 bases unmatched. The germline V gene has CDR1 KGHDR and CDR2 SFDVKD. The CDR3 DNA is TGTGCCACCAGTGAAGGACAGGGGAACAATCAGCCCCAGCATTTT. As protein: CATSEGQGNNQPQHF.

Of note for this clonotype: A junction boundary mismatches the germline segment, possibly from a read error. The chain employs TRBV19 and TRBJ1-5; D gene ambiguous. In germline, CDR1 is LNHDA, CDR2 SQIVND (reference sequence). The CDR3 is made up of 15 amino acids. The CDR3 protein is CASSRVQVSNHPQHF. The DNA of the CDR3 is TGTGCCAGTAGTAGGGTGCAAGTTAGCAATCATCCCCAGCATTTT.

This clonotype was counted between two and nine times. The chain recombines TRBV4-1 with TRBJ1-3, with TRBD1 as a possible D gene (6 bases). The CDR3 has 16 amino acids. V lost 3 bases to trimming and J lost 2 bases, with 14 bases between them. Germline V gives CDR1 MGHRA, CDR2 YSYEKL. CDR3 residues: CASSQGGAGAGNTIYF. CDR3 coding DNA: TGCGCCAGCAGCCAGGGGGGGGCAGGCGCTGGAAACACCATATATTTT.

This clonotype was seen at least ten times. The V and J genes are TRBV6-1 and TRBJ2-7; 9 bases are shared with TRBD1. The CDR3 consists of 15 residues. The V segment lost 7 bases and the J segment 4 bases; nucleotides outside the gene matches: 11. The germline gives CDR1 MNHNS, CDR2 SASEGT. DNA of the CDR3: TGTGCCAGCACCCCACAGGGGGCGGCGAGTTACGAGCAGTACTTC. Residues: CASTPQGAASYEQYF.

The gene calls are TRBV7-2 and TRBJ1-2; D is unresolved. V shed 0 bases and J shed 6 bases, with 14 bases lying between them. Per germline, CDR1 SGHTA and CDR2 FQGNSA. This CDR3 contains 15 residues. The CDR3 coding sequence is TGTGCCAGCAGCTTAGCTCCCCCGGCCATGGATGGCTACACCTTC. It encodes CASSLAPPAMDGYTF.

This clonotype was recorded at least ten times. The chain uses TRBV6-1 and TRBJ1-2; D is possibly TRBD1 (5 bases). V dropped 1 base and J dropped 7 bases, with 16 bases sitting between them. The length of the CDR3 is 15 residues. Germline loops: CDR1 MNHNS, CDR2 SASEGT. The CDR3 region is CASSEEAGFGFGYTF. The CDR3 DNA follows: TGTGCCAGCAGTGAAGAGGCAGGGTTCGGGTTTGGCTACACCTTC.

This clonotype was observed at least ten times. The rearrangement uses TRBV25-1 and TRBJ1-3; TRBD1 aligns across 7 bases. The CDR3 is made up of 14 amino acids. Per the germline V gene, CDR1 is MGHDK and CDR2 is SYGVNS. Trimming at V came to 6 bases and at J to 3 bases, leaving 5 bases not matched to a gene. The CDR3 nucleotides read TGTGCCAGCAGGGACGACAGGGTTGGAAACACCATATATTTT. Protein: CASRDDRVGNTIYF. Based on the CDR3 plus reference TRBV25-1 and TRBJ1-3, the full variable domain is EADIYQTPRYLVIGTGKKITLECSQTMGHDKMYWYQQDPGMELHLIHYSYGVNSTEKGDLSSESTVSRIRTEHFPLTLESARPSHTSQYLCASRDDRVGNTIYFGEGSWLTVV.

This clonotype was counted many times. This chain's CDR3 is CASSESQGTETQYF. The CDR3 DNA follows: TGTGCCAGCAGTGAAAGCCAGGGGACGGAGACCCAGTACTTC. The chain combines TRBV25-1 with TRBJ2-5; perhaps TRBD1 as D (6 bases). Germline V gene sequence: CDR1 MGHDK, CDR2 SYGVNS. The CDR3 is made up of 14 amino acids. The V end was cut by 2 bases, the J end by 5 bases, with 12 bases between.

To note about this clonotype: One junction end does not reproduce the germline sequence, and a read error may be involved. The chain combines TRBV29-1 with TRBJ1-1; 7 nucleotides agree with TRBD1. The CDR3 extends over 12 amino acids. From germline, CDR1 is SQVTM and CDR2 ANQGSEA. The CDR3 is CSTGQTNTEACF. CDR3 DNA: TGCAGCACGGGACAGACGAACACTGAAGCTTGCTTT.

This clonotype was counted ten times or more. The rearrangement uses TRBV27 and TRBJ2-3, with 8 bases matching TRBD2. V dropped 4 bases and J dropped 5; count of bases not matched to a gene: 14. CDR3 length: 17 residues. Germline CDR1 MNHEY, CDR2 SMNVEV (reference sequence). The CDR3 nucleotides read TGTGCCAGCAGTTATTACGGGGGGGACTTCCTTGGAGATACGCAGTATTTT. This translates into CASSYYGGDFLGDTQYF.

On this clonotype itself: A read error may produce the germline difference seen at one junction end. This sequence joins TRBV28 and TRBJ2-7; no definite D call. The CDR3 sequence is 13 residues long. CDR1 MDHEN and CDR2 SYDVKM come from the germline V gene. CDR3 sequence reads: CASSWIDSYDQYF. The DNA of the CDR3 is TGTGCCAGCAGTTGGATCGACTCCTACGATCAGTACTTC.